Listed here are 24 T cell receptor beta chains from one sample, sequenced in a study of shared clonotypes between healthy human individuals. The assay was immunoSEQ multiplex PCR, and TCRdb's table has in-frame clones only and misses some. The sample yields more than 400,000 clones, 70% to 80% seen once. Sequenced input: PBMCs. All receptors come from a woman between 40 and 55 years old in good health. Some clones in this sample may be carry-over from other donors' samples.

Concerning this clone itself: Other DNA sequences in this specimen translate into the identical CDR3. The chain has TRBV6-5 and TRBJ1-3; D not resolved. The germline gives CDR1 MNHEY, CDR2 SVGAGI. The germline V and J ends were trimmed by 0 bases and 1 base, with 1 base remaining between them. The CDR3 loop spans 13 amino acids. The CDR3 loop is CASSYSSGNTIYF. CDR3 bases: TGTGCCAGCAGTTACTCATCTGGAAACACCATATATTTT.

The CDR3 DNA is TGTGCCAGCAGCGAGGGGGCTTCCTACGAGCAGTACTTC. Protein: CASSEGASYEQYF. The J gene is TRBJ2-7, the V gene TRBV9, with 7 bases identical to TRBD1. V lost 3 bases and J lost 1; bases outside the gene matches: 1. Germline V CDR1 and CDR2: SGDLS, YYNGEE. The length of the CDR3 is 13 residues.

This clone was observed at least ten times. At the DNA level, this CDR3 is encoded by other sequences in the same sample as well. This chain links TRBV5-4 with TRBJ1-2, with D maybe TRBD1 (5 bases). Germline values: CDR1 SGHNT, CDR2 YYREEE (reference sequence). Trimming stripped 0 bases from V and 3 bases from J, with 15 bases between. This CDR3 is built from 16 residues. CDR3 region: CASSLESEGSYYGYTF. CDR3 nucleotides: TGTGCCAGCAGCTTGGAGTCTGAGGGGTCTTACTATGGCTACACCTTC.

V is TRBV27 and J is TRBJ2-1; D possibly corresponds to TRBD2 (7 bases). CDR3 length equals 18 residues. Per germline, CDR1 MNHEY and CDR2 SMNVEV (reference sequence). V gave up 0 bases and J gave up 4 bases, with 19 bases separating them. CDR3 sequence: CASSLSWTSRGGYNEQFF. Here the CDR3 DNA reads TGTGCCAGCAGTTTATCCTGGACTAGTAGGGGGGGATACAATGAGCAGTTCTTC.

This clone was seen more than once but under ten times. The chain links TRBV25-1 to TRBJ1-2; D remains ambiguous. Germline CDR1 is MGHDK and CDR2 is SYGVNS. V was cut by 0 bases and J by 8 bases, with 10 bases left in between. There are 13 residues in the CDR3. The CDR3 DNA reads TGTGCCAGCAGTGAATATGAGACCGCAGGCTACACCTTC. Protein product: CASSEYETAGYTF.

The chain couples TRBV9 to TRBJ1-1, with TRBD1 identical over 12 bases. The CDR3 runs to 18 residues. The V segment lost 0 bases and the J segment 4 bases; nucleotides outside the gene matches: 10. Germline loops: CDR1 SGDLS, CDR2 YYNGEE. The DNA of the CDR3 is TGTGCCAGCAGCGTAGCACCGGGACAGGGGGCTCTGGGCACTGAAGCTTTCTTT. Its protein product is CASSVAPGQGALGTEAFF.

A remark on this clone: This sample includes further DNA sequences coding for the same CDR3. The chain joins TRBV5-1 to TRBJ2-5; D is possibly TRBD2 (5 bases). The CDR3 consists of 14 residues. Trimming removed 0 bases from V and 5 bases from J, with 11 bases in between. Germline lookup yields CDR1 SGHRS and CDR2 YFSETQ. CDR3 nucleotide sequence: TGCGCCAGCAGCTTGGCTCTAGCTGGGGAGACCCAGTACTTC. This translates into CASSLALAGETQYF.

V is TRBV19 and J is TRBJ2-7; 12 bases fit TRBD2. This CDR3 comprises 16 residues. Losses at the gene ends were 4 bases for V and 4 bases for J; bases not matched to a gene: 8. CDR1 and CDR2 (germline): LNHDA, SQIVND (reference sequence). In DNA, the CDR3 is TGTGCCAGTAGTAAACCCCGGACTAGCGGGACTTACGAGCAGTACTTC. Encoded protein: CASSKPRTSGTYEQYF. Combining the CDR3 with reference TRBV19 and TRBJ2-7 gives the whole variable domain DGGITQSPKYLFRKEGQNVTLSCEQNLNHDAMYWYRQDPGQGLRLIYYSQIVNDFQKGDIAEGYSVSREKKESFPLTVTSAQKNPTAFYLCASSKPRTSGTYEQYFGPGTRLTVT.

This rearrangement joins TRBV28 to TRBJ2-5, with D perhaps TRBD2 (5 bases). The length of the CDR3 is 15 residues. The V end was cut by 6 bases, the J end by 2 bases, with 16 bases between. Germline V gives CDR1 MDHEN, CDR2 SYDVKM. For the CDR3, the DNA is TGTGCCAGCAGCTCCGGGCTAGCAAAGCAAGAGACCCAGTACTTC. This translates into CASSSGLAKQETQYF.

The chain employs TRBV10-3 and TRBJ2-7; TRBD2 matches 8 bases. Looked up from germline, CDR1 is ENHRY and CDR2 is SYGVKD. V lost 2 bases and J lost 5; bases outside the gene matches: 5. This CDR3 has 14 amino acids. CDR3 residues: CAISEVLAVDEQYF. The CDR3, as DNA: TGTGCCATCAGTGAGGTACTAGCGGTCGACGAGCAGTACTTC.

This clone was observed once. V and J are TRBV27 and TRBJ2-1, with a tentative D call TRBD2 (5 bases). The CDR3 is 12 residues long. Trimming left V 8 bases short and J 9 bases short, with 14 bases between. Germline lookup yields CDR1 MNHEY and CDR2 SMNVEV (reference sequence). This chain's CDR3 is CASGPDSAEQFF. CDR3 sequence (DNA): TGTGCCAGCGGCCCGGACTCCGCTGAGCAGTTCTTC.

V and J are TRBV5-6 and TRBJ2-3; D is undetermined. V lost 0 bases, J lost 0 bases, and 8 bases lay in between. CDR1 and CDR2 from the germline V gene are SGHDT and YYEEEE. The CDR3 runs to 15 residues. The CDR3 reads CASSLGGFSTDTQYF. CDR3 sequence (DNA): TGTGCCAGCAGCTTGGGAGGATTCAGCACAGATACGCAGTATTTT.

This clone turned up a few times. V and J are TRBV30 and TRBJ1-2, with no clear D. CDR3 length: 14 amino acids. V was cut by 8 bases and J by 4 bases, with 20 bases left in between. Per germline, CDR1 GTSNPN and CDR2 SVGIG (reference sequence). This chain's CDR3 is CAARKGPSGYGYTF. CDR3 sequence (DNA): TGTGCCGCGCGCAAGGGTCCCTCGGGCTATGGCTACACCTTC.

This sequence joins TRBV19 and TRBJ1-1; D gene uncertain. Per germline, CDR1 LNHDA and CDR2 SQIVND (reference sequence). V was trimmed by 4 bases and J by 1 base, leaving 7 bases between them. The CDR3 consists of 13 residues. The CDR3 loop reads CASSTTRNTEAFF. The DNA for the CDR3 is TGTGCCAGTAGTACCACACGGAACACTGAAGCTTTCTTT.

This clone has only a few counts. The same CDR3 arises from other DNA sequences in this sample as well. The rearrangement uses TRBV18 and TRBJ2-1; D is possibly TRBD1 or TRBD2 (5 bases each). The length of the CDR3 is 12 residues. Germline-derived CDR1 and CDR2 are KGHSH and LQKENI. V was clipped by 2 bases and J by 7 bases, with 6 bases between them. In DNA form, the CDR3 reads TGTGCCAGCTCACCAGGGGGTAATGAGCAGTTCTTC. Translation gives CASSPGGNEQFF.

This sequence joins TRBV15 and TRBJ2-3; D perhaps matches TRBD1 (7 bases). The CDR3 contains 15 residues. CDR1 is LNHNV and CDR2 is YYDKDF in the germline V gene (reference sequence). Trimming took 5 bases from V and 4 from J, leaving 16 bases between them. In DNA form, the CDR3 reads TGTGCCACCAGCTCCCGGAGGGGGCCGGCAGATACGCAGTATTTT. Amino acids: CATSSRRGPADTQYF.

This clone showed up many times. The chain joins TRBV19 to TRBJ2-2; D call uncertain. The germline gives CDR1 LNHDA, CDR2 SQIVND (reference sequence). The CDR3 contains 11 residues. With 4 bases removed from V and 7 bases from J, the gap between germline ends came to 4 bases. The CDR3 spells CASSNHGELFF. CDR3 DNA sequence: TGTGCCAGTAGTAACCACGGGGAGCTGTTTTTT.

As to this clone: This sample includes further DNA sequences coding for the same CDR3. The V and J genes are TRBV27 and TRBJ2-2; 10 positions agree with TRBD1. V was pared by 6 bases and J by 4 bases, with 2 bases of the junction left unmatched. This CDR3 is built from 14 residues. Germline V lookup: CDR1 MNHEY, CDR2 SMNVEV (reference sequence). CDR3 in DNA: TGTGCCAGCAGCCGGGACAGGGGCACCGGGGAGCTGTTTTTT. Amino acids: CASSRDRGTGELFF.

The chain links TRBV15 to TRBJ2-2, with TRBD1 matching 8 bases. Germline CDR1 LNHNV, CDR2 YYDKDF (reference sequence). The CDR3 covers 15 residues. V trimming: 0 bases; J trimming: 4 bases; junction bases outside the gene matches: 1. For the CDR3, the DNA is TGTGCCACCAGCAGAGAACAGGGGGGCACCGGGGAGCTGTTTTTT. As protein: CATSREQGGTGELFF. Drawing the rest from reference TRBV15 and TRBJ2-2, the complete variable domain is DAMVIQNPRYQVTQFGKPVTLSCSQTLNHNVMYWYQQKSSQAPKLLFHYYDKDFNNEADTPDNFQSRRPNTSFCFLDIRSPGLGDTAMYLCATSREQGGTGELFFGEGSRLTVL.

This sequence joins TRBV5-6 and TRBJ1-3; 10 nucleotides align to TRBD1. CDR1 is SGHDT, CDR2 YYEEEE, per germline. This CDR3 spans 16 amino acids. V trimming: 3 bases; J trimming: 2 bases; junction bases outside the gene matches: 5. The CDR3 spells CASSWVGQGTGNTIYF. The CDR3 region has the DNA TGTGCCAGCAGCTGGGTGGGACAGGGGACTGGAAACACCATATATTTT.

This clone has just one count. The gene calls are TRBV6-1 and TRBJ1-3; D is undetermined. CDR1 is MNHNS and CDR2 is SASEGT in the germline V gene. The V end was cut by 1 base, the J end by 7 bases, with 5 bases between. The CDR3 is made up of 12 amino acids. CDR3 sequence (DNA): TGTGCCAGCAGTGAAGTTCAGAACACCATATATTTT. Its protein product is CASSEVQNTIYF.

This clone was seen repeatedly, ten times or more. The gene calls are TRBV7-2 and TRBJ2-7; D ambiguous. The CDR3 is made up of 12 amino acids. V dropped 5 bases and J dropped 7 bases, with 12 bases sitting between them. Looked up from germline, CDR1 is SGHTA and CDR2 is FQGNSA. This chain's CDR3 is CASSPRRGEQYF. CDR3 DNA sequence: TGTGCCAGCAGCCCTAGACGTGGGGAGCAGTACTTC. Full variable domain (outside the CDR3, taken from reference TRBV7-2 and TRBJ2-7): GAGVSQSPSNKVTEKGKDVELRCDPISGHTALYWYRQSLGQGLEFLIYFQGNSAPDKSGLPSDRFSAERTGGSVSTLTIQRTQQEDSAVYLCASSPRRGEQYFGPGTRLTVT.

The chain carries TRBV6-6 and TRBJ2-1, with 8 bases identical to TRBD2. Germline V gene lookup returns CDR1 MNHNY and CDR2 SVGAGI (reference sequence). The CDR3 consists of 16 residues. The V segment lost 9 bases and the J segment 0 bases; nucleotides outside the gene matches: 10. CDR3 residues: CASYWSSGTSYNEQFF. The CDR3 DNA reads TGTGCCAGTTACTGGAGTAGCGGGACCTCCTACAATGAGCAGTTCTTC.

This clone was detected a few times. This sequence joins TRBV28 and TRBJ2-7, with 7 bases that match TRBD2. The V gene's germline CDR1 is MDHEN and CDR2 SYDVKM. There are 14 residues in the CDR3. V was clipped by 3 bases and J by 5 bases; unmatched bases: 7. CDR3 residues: CASSLGGTSHEQYF. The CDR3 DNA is TGTGCCAGCAGTTTGGGAGGGACGTCCCACGAGCAGTACTTC.